Listed below are T cell receptor beta chains from one sample, sequenced in a study of T cell changes during pregnancy in multiple sclerosis. The repertoire was sequenced with immunoSEQ multiplex PCR; TCRdb's copy has only in-frame clones and lacks some. The sample holds 90,000 to 100,000 clones; over 80% are singletons and the top ten take approximately 4.7%. The specimen comprised peripheral blood, sampled in the first trimester of pregnancy. The receptors come from a female donor with multiple sclerosis, enrolled in a pregnancy study. CDR3s leave out the opening cysteine and the closing phenylalanine or tryptophan. Size values are once, few and many counts, or a class for expanded clones, and some rows have none.

>TRBV4-1|NA
ASSPTGVYEQY
>TRBV21-1|few
ASSDRDRAF
>TRBV6-5|NA
ASRRQVRDTEAF
>TRBV19|few
ASSTTQQTNYGYT
>TRBV28|NA
ASSPGHRSNTGELF
>TRBV5-1|NA
ASSLELSTEAF
>TRBV7-7|NA
ASSLGPGETQY
>TRBV29-1|NA
SVGGQGSNQPQH
>TRBV5-1|NA
ASSPGLAGGFYNEQF
>TRBV27|NA
ASSSGQGWSYEQY
>TRBV9|NA
ASSLNTDTQY
>TRBV10-3|NA
ATRDRTDTQY
>TRBV30|NA
AWSVPSAGGSYEQY
>TRBV19|NA
ASRRGSISGANVLT
>TRBV5-4|NA
ASRRTGGIGANVLT
>TRBV7-7|NA
ASSLEGGWSYNEQF
>TRBV7-9|NA
ASSLGETLNTEAF
>TRBV30|NA
AWSVSSETQY
>TRBV29-1|NA
SVAGGNQPQH
>TRBV6-1|NA
ASSATSGGAGEQY
>TRBV27|NA
ASTPGRDRGRRRTGELF
>TRBV2|NA
ASSERLAGGRSETQY
>TRBV4-1|NA
ASSQDLAGDSDTQY
>TRBV6-5|NA
ASKTGDVNIQY
>TRBV7-9|few
ASSFNDEQF
>TRBV9|NA
ASSVPGQGADTGELF
>TRBV4-1|NA
ASSRQGTNYGYT